A selection of T cell receptor beta chains follows, all from one sample in a study of cytomegalovirus exposure and HLA in healthy donors. TCRdb's table, derived via immunoSEQ multiplex PCR, lists solely in-frame clones and lacks some. The data hold 85,000 to 110,000 clones, with around three quarters observed a single time. Sequenced input: PBMCs. The receptors derive from a man aged 45-65 years in good health and CMV-seropositive. The CDR3 runs from the conserved cysteine through the conserved F or W. The D gene is left open where the match is weak. Size values are once, few and many counts, or a class for expanded clones, and some rows have none.

D,V,size,J,DNA,CDR3
-,TRBV18,-,TRBJ2-2,TGTGCCAGCTCACCAAGCGCCCAAACGAACACCGGGGAGCTGTTTTTT,CASSPSAQTNTGELFF
-,TRBV7-9,-,TRBJ2-3,TGTTCCAGCAGCTTAGGGGAAGGGGTTCGACGCACAGATACGCAGTATTTT,CSSSLGEGVRRTDTQYF
TRBD2,TRBV5-4,-,TRBJ2-5,TGTGCCAGCAGCTTCGCGGGAGAAGAGACCCAGTACTTC,CASSFAGEETQYF
TRBD2,TRBV7-3,-,TRBJ2-7,TGTGCCAGCAGCTCAGGACTAGCCCCCTACGAGCAGTACTTC,CASSSGLAPYEQYF
TRBD2,TRBV6-5,few,TRBJ2-1,TGTGCCAGCAGACTAGCGGGTCGGGATGAGCAGTTCTTC,CASRLAGRDEQFF
-,TRBV6-5,-,TRBJ2-7,TGTGCCAGCAGTCTCGGACAGAGGTACGAGCAGTACTTC,CASSLGQRYEQYF
TRBD1,TRBV27,-,TRBJ2-2,TGTGCCATAGGGACAGGGGGCAGACTGATGTTTTTT,CAIGTGGRLMFF
TRBD1,TRBV10-2,few,TRBJ1-5,TGCGCCAGCAGCTGGACAGGGGGCATGGATCAGCCCCAGCATTTT,CASSWTGGMDQPQHF
-,TRBV27,once,TRBJ2-3,TGTGCCAGCAGTGGCCTTTCATACGCAGATACGCAGTATTTT,CASSGLSYADTQYF
TRBD1,TRBV9,-,TRBJ2-1,TGTGCCAGCAGCCCAAGGACAGGGTCCCACAATGAGCAGTTCTTC,CASSPRTGSHNEQFF
-,TRBV6-1,few,TRBJ2-7,TGTGCCAGCACGATAGGAGGGCCCTACGAGCAGTACTTC,CASTIGGPYEQYF